Given below is one T cell receptor beta chain in context. These data come from a study of shared clonotypes between healthy human individuals. The data were produced by immunoSEQ multiplex PCR, yet TCRdb's version contains in-frame clones alone and is incomplete. There are around 600,000 clones in the sample; around 97% occur only once, and roughly 0.05% lies in the top ten. The CDR3 is 16 residues long. V dropped 1 base and J dropped 2; count of bases not matched to a gene: 4. Per the germline V gene, CDR1 is SGHTA and CDR2 is FQGNSA. Source material: naive CD4+ T cells sorted from blood. Subset noted: CD45RA+ positively selected. The TCR was taken from a woman aged 30 to 39 in good health. The chain uses TRBV7-2 and TRBJ2-3, with 9 bases identical to TRBD2. The CDR3: CASSLGLAENTDTQYF. The CDR3 region has the DNA TGTGCCAGCAGCTTAGGACTAGCGGAAAACACAGATACGCAGTATTTT.